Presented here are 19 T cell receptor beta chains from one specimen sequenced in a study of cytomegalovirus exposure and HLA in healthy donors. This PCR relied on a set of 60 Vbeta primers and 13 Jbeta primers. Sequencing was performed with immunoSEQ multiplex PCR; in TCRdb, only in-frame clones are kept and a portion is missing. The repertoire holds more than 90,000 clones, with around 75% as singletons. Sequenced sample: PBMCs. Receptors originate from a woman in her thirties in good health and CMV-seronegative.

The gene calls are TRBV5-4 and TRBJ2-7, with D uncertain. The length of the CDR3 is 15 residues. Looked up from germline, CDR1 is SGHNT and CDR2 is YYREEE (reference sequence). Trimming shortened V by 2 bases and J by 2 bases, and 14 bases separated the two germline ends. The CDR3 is CASSFQATSTYEQYF. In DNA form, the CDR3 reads TGTGCCAGCAGCTTCCAGGCAACGTCTACCTACGAGCAGTACTTC.

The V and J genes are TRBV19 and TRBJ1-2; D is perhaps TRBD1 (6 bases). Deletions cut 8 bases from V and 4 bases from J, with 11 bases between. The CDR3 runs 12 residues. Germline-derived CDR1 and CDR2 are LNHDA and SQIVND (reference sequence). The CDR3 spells CASQGFGYGYTF. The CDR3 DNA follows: TGTGCCAGTCAGGGGTTTGGCTATGGCTACACCTTC.

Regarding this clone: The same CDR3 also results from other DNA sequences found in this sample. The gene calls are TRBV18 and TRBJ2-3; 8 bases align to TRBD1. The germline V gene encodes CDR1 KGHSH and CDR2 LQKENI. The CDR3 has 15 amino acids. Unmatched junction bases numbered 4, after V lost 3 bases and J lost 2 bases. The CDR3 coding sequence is TGTGCCAGCTCACCCCGGACAGGGAACACAGATACGCAGTATTTT. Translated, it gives CASSPRTGNTDTQYF.

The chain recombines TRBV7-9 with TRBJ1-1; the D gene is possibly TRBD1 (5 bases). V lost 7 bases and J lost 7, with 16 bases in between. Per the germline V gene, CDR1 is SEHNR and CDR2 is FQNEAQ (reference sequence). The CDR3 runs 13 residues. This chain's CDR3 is CASTVWGDLEAFF. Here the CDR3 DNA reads TGTGCCAGCACCGTTTGGGGGGACCTTGAAGCTTTCTTT.

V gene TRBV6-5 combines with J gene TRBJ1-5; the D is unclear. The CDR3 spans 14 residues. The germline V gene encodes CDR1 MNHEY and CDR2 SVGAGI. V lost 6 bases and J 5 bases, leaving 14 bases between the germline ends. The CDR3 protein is CASSATTIDQPQHF. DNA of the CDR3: TGTGCCAGCAGCGCTACCACGATCGATCAGCCCCAGCATTTT.

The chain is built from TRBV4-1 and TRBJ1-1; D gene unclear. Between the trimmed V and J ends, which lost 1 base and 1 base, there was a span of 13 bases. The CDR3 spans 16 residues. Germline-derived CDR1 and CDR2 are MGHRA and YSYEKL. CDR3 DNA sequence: TGCGCCAGCAGCCAAGGGTCGGCAGCTAGGAACACTGAAGCTTTCTTT. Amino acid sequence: CASSQGSAARNTEAFF.

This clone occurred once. The CDR3 reads CASSLGQPEAFF. CDR3 bases: TGTGCCAGCAGCTTAGGACAGCCAGAAGCTTTCTTT. V is TRBV7-9 and J is TRBJ1-1; D may be TRBD1 (5 bases). CDR3 size: 12 residues. Germline V gene lookup returns CDR1 SEHNR and CDR2 FQNEAQ (reference sequence). V was shortened by 1 base and J by 8 bases, with 8 bases between the two germline ends.

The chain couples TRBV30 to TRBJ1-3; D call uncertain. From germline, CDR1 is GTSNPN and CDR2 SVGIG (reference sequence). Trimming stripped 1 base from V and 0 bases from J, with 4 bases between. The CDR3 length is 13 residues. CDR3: CAWSGVSGNTIYF. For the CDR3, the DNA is TGTGCCTGGAGTGGAGTCTCTGGAAACACCATATATTTT.

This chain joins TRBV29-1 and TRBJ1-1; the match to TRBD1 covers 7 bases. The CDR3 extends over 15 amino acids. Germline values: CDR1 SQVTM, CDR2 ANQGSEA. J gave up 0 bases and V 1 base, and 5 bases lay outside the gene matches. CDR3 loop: CSVEGWTGMNTEAFF. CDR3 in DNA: TGCAGCGTTGAAGGGTGGACAGGAATGAACACTGAAGCTTTCTTT.

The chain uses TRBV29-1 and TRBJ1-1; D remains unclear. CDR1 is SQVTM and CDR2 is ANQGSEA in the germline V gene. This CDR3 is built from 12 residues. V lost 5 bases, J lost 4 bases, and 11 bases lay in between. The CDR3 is CSVLDGFTEAFF. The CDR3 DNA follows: TGCAGCGTTCTAGATGGGTTCACTGAAGCTTTCTTT.

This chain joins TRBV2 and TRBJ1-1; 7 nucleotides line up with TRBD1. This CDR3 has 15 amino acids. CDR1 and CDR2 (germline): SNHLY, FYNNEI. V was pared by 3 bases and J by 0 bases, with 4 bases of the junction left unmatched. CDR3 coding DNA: TGTGCCAGCAGTGAGACCGACAGGGTGAACACTGAAGCTTTCTTT. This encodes CASSETDRVNTEAFF.

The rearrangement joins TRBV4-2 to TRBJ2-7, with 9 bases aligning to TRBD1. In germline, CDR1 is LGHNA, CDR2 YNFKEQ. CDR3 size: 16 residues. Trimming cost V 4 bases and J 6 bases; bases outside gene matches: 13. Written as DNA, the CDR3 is TGTGCCAGCAGCCTCTCCTCCGGGACAGGGACTGTCGAGCAGTACTTC. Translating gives CASSLSSGTGTVEQYF.

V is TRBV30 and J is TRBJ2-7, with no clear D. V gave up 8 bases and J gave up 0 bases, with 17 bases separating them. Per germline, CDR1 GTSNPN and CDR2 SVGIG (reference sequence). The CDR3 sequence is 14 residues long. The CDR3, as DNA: TGTGCCATTCTAAGAAAAGACACCTCCTACGAGCAGTACTTC. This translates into CAILRKDTSYEQYF.

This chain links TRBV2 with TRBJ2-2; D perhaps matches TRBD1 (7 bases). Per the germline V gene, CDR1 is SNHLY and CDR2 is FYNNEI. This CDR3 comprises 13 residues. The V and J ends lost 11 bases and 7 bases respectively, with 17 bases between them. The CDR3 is CAGWLQGGGELFF. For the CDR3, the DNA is TGTGCCGGGTGGCTTCAGGGGGGCGGGGAGCTGTTTTTT.

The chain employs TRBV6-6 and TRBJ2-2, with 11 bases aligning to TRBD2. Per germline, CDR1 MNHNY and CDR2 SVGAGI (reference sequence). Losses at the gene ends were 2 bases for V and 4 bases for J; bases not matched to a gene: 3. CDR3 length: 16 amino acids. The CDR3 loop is CASSYGLAGGTGELFF. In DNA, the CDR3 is TGTGCCAGCAGTTACGGGCTAGCGGGAGGCACCGGGGAGCTGTTTTTT.

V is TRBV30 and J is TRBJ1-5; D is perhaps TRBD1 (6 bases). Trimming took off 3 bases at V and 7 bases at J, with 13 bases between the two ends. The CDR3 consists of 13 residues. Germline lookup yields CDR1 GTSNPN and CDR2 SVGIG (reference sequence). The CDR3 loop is CAWSPTGGQPQHF. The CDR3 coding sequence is TGTGCCTGGAGCCCGACAGGTGGGCAGCCCCAGCATTTT.

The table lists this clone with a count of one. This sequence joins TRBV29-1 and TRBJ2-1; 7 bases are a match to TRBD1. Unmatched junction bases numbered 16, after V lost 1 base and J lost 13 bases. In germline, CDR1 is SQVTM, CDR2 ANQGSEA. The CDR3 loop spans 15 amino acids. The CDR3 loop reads CSVEANTGDPRDQFF. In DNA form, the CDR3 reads TGCAGCGTTGAAGCTAACACAGGGGACCCCCGTGATCAGTTCTTC.

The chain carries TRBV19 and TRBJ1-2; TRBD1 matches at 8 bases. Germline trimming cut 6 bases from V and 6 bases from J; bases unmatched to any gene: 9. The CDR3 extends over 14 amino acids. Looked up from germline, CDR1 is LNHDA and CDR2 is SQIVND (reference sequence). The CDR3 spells CASSTGQGGNGYTF. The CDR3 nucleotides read TGTGCCAGTAGCACCGGACAGGGAGGGAATGGCTACACCTTC.

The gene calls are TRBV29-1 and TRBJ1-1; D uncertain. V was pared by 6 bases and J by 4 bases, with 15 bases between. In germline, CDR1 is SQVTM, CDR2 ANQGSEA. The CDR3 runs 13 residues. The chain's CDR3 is CSVATRLGTEAFF. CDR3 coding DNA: TGCAGCGTCGCGACGCGACTGGGCACTGAAGCTTTCTTT.